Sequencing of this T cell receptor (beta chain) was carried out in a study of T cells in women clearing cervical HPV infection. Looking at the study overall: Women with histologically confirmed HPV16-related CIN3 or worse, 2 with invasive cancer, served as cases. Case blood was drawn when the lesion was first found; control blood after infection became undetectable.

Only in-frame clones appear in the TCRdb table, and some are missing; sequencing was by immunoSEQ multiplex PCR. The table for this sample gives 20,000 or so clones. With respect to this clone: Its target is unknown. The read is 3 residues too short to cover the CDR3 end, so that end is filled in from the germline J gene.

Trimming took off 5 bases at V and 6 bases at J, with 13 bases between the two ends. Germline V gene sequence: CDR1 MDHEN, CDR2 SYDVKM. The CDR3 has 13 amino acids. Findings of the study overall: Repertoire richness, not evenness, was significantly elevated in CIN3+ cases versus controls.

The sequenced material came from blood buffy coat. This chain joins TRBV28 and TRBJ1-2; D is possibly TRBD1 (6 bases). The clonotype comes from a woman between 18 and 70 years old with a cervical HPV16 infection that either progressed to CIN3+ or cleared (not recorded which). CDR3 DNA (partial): TGTGCCAGCAGTGAAGACAGGTTGCATGGC. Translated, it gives CASSEDRLHG. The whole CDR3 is CASSEDRLHGYTF.